This T cell receptor beta chain was documented in a study of T-cell memory formation after mild COVID-19. Study findings and constraints: Most CD4+ clones that shrank were in CM and EM, while CD8+ ones turned up in EMRA.

The CDR3 loop spans 18 amino acids. V lost 3 bases to trimming and J lost 1 base; unmatched junction nucleotides: 4. Germline lookup yields CDR1 SGHKS and CDR2 YYEKEE (reference sequence). 5'RACE primed at constant segments yielded TCR alpha and TCR beta cDNA libraries bearing sample barcodes and UMIs. TCRdb reprocessed the 5' RACE reads with MiXCR, giving one entry per CDR3 protein. The data hold about 540,000 distinct CDR3 sequences, with roughly 22% observed a single time. Regarding this clonotype: Its specificity is unknown.

This TCR came from an adult woman who had mild COVID-19 (a few samples of this study predate the infection). Cell type and time point are not known. This chain connects TRBV5-5 to TRBJ2-1; 16 positions match TRBD2. Sequencing was performed on PBMCs or a T cell subset sorted from them (not recorded which). CDR3 sequence (DNA): TGTGCCAGCAGCTCCGGGACTAGCGGGAGGGTATCCTACAATGAGCAGTTCTTC. Amino acid sequence: CASSSGTSGRVSYNEQFF.